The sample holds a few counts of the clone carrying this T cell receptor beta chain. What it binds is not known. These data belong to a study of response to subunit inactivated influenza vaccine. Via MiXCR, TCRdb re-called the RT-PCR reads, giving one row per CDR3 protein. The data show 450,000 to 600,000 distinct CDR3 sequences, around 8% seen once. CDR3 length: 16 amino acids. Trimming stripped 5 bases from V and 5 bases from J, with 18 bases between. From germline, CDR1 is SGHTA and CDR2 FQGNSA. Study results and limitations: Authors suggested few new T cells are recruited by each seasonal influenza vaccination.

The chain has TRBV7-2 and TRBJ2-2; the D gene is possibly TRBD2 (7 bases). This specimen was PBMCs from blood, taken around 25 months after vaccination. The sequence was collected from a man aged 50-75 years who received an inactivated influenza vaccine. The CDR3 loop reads CASSKTGGSGTGELFF. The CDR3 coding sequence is TGTGCCAGCAGCAAAACGGGGGGCTCCGGGACCGGGGAGCTGTTTTTT.